The 23 T cell receptor beta chains presented below share a single source sample, sequenced in a study of lymphopenia after photon versus proton radiotherapy (dated by TCRdb to between 2018 and 2021). Receptor amplification or capture employed the immunoSEQ multiplex PCR assay. The table comes from immuneACCESS by way of TCRdb, which keeps in-frame sequences with V and J called. Part of the clones is missing from these tables; in studies checked, under half for an unresolved V gene and the rest for unknown reasons. The sample has about 160,000 clones on record, more than 85% of them singletons. The ten largest clones take up 4% to 5% of the sample. The specimen was peripheral blood, collected from a patient treated with photon-based radiotherapy. The receptor source for this set is a man over 45 with gastric cancer.

V is TRBV9 and J is TRBJ1-2, with 7 bases that match TRBD1. The ends lost 0 bases at V and 7 bases at J; junction bases unmatched: 6. In germline, CDR1 is SGDLS, CDR2 YYNGEE. The CDR3 spans 14 residues. CDR3 protein: CASSVGDRVLGYTF. CDR3 bases: TGTGCCAGCAGCGTAGGCGACAGGGTTCTTGGCTACACCTTC.

The chain links TRBV11-2 to TRBJ2-3; 10 nucleotides line up with TRBD1. This CDR3 spans 15 amino acids. Per germline, CDR1 SGHAT and CDR2 FQNNGV. Trimming at V came to 5 bases and at J to 6 bases, leaving 8 bases not matched to a gene. In nucleotides, the CDR3 is TGTGCCAGCAGCCAGTGGACAGGGGGAAGGGATACGCAGTATTTT. Translating it yields CASSQWTGGRDTQYF.

CDR3: CASSPQGARSRGYTF. The CDR3 bases are TGTGCCAGCAGTCCCCAGGGGGCGCGAAGTCGAGGCTACACCTTC. V gene TRBV28 combines with J gene TRBJ1-2, with 8 bases aligning to TRBD1. The junction had 13 bases not matched to a gene; V was cut back by 5 bases and J by 8 bases. Germline V gene data show CDR1 as MDHEN and CDR2 as SYDVKM. CDR3 size: 15 residues.

This sequence joins TRBV15 and TRBJ2-5, with D possibly TRBD2 on 6 matching bases. Trimming removed 4 bases from V and 5 bases from J, with 17 bases in between. The germline gives CDR1 LNHNV, CDR2 YYDKDF (reference sequence). The CDR3 totals 15 residues. The CDR3 region is CATSMKRGGGETQYF. Here the CDR3 DNA reads TGTGCCACCAGCATGAAGAGAGGAGGAGGGGAGACCCAGTACTTC.

This chain links TRBV10-1 with TRBJ2-1, with a weak D call TRBD2 (5 bases). This CDR3 is built from 10 residues. Germline lookup yields CDR1 WNHNN and CDR2 SYGVQD (reference sequence). The ends were cut back, 3 bases at V and 15 bases at J, with 9 bases in the middle. The CDR3 DNA reads TGCGCCAGCAGTGAAGAGGGTCGGTTCTTC. Translation: CASSEEGRFF.

V usage is TRBV7-9 and J usage is TRBJ2-1; 9 positions agree with TRBD1. V gave up 4 bases and J gave up 7 bases; unmatched junction bases: 11. Germline CDR1 reads SEHNR; CDR2 reads FQNEAQ (reference sequence). The CDR3 spans 16 residues. The CDR3: CASSSYRTGEGNEQFF. CDR3 sequence (DNA): TGTGCCAGCAGCTCATACAGGACAGGGGAGGGGAATGAGCAGTTCTTC.

This sequence joins TRBV27 and TRBJ1-2, with D perhaps TRBD1 (6 bases). Per the germline V gene, CDR1 is MNHEY and CDR2 is SMNVEV (reference sequence). This CDR3 is built from 19 residues. Trimming shortened V by 5 bases and J by 1 base, and 26 bases separated the two germline ends. CDR3 nucleotide sequence: TGTGCCAGCAGTCTCACCTCAGGGGCAAGGCTTCTAAATAACTATGGCTACACCTTC. It encodes CASSLTSGARLLNNYGYTF.

The chain combines TRBV9 with TRBJ2-1; 7 positions agree with TRBD1. Germline CDR1 SGDLS, CDR2 YYNGEE. The CDR3 is 16 amino acids. The junction had 14 bases not matched to a gene; V was cut back by 3 bases and J by 8 bases. The DNA of the CDR3 is TGTGCCAGCAGCGACTTACCGGGACAGACTTTGGATGAGCAGTTCTTC. Residues: CASSDLPGQTLDEQFF.

The chain uses TRBV21-1 and TRBJ2-7; the table's D gene call, TRBD2, was not cross checked with the DNA. TRBV21-1 is described as a pseudogene. CDR3 length: 16 residues. The CDR3 loop is CASSKGTSGSFHEQYF. Here the CDR3 DNA reads TGTGCCAGCAGCAAAGGGACTAGCGGGAGTTTTCACGAGCAGTACTTC.

The CDR3 reads CASSYLSGPASNEQFF. The CDR3 nucleotides read TGTGCCAGCAGTTACCTTAGCGGGCCCGCCTCCAATGAGCAGTTCTTC. The rearrangement links TRBV6-6 to TRBJ2-1, with 7 bases identical to TRBD2. The CDR3 has 16 amino acids. The germline gives CDR1 MNHNY, CDR2 SVGAGI (reference sequence). V shed 2 bases and J 6 bases; nucleotides not matched to a gene: 10.

This chain uses TRBV6-5 with TRBJ2-3, with D perhaps matching TRBD2 (5 bases). V was trimmed by 8 bases and J by 5 bases, leaving 20 bases between them. Germline CDR1 MNHEY, CDR2 SVGAGI. CDR3 length: 15 residues. In DNA, the CDR3 is TGTGCCAGCTCAACCGACTTCGGGAAATTAGATACGCAGTATTTT. It codes for CASSTDFGKLDTQYF.

The rearrangement uses TRBV27 and TRBJ1-4; 9 bases map to TRBD1. V lost 6 bases, J lost 4 bases, and 9 bases stayed unmatched. CDR3 size: 16 residues. The germline V gene encodes CDR1 MNHEY and CDR2 SMNVEV (reference sequence). The CDR3 spells CASSRRDREFNEKLFF. The CDR3 region has the DNA TGTGCCAGCAGCCGCCGGGACAGGGAGTTTAATGAAAAACTGTTTTTT. Full variable domain (missing parts from reference TRBV27 and TRBJ1-4): EAQVTQNPRYLITVTGKKLTVTCSQNMNHEYMSWYRQDPGLGLRQIYYSMNVEVTDKGDVPEGYKVSRKEKRNFPLILESPSPNQTSLYFCASSRRDREFNEKLFFGSGTQLSVL.

The V gene is TRBV6-4, the J gene TRBJ1-5; D is possibly TRBD1 (6 bases). With 3 bases removed from V and 0 bases from J, the gap between germline ends came to 12 bases. CDR1 is MRHNA and CDR2 is SNTAGT in the germline V gene. The CDR3 consists of 16 residues. The CDR3 DNA sequence: TGTGCCAGCAGTGAAAAGGGACAATATAGCAATCAGCCCCAGCATTTT. Translation: CASSEKGQYSNQPQHF.

The V gene is TRBV2, the J gene TRBJ2-2; D is tentatively TRBD1 or TRBD2 (5 bases each). The V gene lost 6 bases and the J gene lost 7 bases, with 9 bases spanning the gap. The CDR3 is 12 amino acids. Germline CDR1 SNHLY, CDR2 FYNNEI. The CDR3 protein is CASRGENGELFF. The CDR3 DNA follows: TGTGCCAGCAGGGGGGAGAACGGGGAGCTGTTTTTT. Full variable domain (rest looked up from reference TRBV2 and TRBJ2-2): EPEVTQTPSHQVTQMGQEVILRCVPISNHLYFYWYRQILGQKVEFLVSFYNNEISEKSEIFDDQFSVERPDGSNFTLKIRSTKLEDSAMYFCASRGENGELFFGEGSRLTVL.

The chain has TRBV5-1 and TRBJ2-2, with D uncertain. The V end lost 4 bases, the J end lost 2 bases, and 9 bases lay between the germline ends. The CDR3 sequence is 14 residues long. Germline CDR1 and CDR2: SGHRS and YFSETQ. CDR3 sequence (DNA): TGCGCCAGCAGCCCAACAGCTAACACCGGGGAGCTGTTTTTT. Translating it yields CASSPTANTGELFF.

This rearrangement joins TRBV6-5 to TRBJ2-3; tentatively, D is TRBD2 (5 bases). CDR1 is MNHEY and CDR2 is SVGAGI in the germline V gene. This CDR3 has 14 amino acids. The V end lost 5 bases, the J end lost 2 bases, and 11 bases lay between the germline ends. The CDR3 DNA is TGTGCCAGCAGTGTCCGGGGTTACACAGATACGCAGTATTTT. Protein product: CASSVRGYTDTQYF.

The rearrangement uses TRBV29-1 and TRBJ1-1; no firm D call. Germline V lookup: CDR1 SQVTM, CDR2 ANQGSEA. The CDR3 contains 11 residues. V dropped 4 bases and J dropped 1 base, with 4 bases sitting between them. CDR3 coding DNA: TGCAGCGTTGCACCGAACACTGAAGCTTTCTTT. Translation: CSVAPNTEAFF.

The V and J genes are TRBV4-2 and TRBJ2-7, with 9 bases matching TRBD2. Unmatched junction bases numbered 11, after V lost 0 bases and J lost 2 bases. This CDR3 contains 18 residues. Germline V gives CDR1 LGHNA, CDR2 YNFKEQ. The CDR3 protein is CASSQDQAGGVEAYEQYF. CDR3 nucleotides: TGTGCCAGCAGCCAAGATCAGGCGGGAGGGGTTGAGGCCTACGAGCAGTACTTC.

The chain recombines TRBV7-9 with TRBJ2-1; D might be TRBD1 (5 bases). V was clipped by 6 bases and J by 10 bases, with 16 bases between them. This CDR3 is built from 13 residues. Germline V lookup: CDR1 SEHNR, CDR2 FQNEAQ (reference sequence). CDR3 DNA: TGTGCCAGCAGTAGTCAAATGGGGCGCGAGCAGTTCTTC. Protein product: CASSSQMGREQFF.

The J gene is TRBJ2-7, the V gene TRBV10-1; the D gene is possibly TRBD1 (5 bases). Germline-derived CDR1 and CDR2 are WNHNN and SYGVQD (reference sequence). Trimming stripped 2 bases from V and 1 base from J, with 6 bases between. The CDR3 loop spans 13 amino acids. The DNA of the CDR3 is TGCGCCAGCAGTGAGCGACAGTCCTACGAGCAGTACTTC. Amino acid sequence: CASSERQSYEQYF.

The genes are TRBV25-1 and TRBJ2-7; 8 bases match TRBD1. V shed 3 bases and J 3 bases; nucleotides not matched to a gene: 10. The CDR3 is 16 amino acids. The germline CDR1 and CDR2 sequences are MGHDK and SYGVNS. The CDR3 DNA follows: TGTGCCAGCAGTGATTTCGGACAGGGTAAAATCTACGAGCAGTACTTC. It specifies CASSDFGQGKIYEQYF.

The rearrangement joins TRBV5-1 to TRBJ2-7, with 9 nucleotides matching TRBD1. Trimming took 1 base from V and 5 from J; bases not matched to a gene: 10. Germline loops: CDR1 SGHRS, CDR2 YFSETQ. The CDR3 has 16 residues. This chain's CDR3 is CASSLSPGQGVHEQYF. The DNA of the CDR3 is TGCGCCAGCAGCTTGTCCCCGGGACAGGGTGTGCACGAGCAGTACTTC.

The genes are TRBV7-3 and TRBJ2-1; D not certain. CDR3 length equals 16 residues. Trimming took off 5 bases at V and 1 base at J, with 15 bases between the two ends. CDR1 is SGHTA, CDR2 FQGTGA, per germline. The CDR3 is CASSPTPRVSYNEQFF. The CDR3 DNA reads as TGTGCCAGCAGCCCTACTCCTCGGGTGTCCTACAATGAGCAGTTCTTC.